What follows are 5 T cell receptor beta chains derived from one specimen sequenced in a study of blood T cell repertoires in COVID-19. Only in-frame clones appear in the TCRdb table, and some are missing; sequencing was by immunoSEQ multiplex PCR. This sample carries approximately 88,000 clones, about 89% of them seen once, and the ten largest clones take 3% to 4%. The sequenced material came from peripheral blood. These receptors were taken from a woman aged 45-65 years in a cohort sampled during active COVID-19.

This chain joins TRBV27 and TRBJ2-1; weak D call: TRBD2 (6 bases). Trimming left V 6 bases short and J 5 bases short, with 14 bases between. The CDR3 loop spans 14 amino acids. Per germline, CDR1 MNHEY and CDR2 SMNVEV (reference sequence). The CDR3 protein is CASSRRALNNEQFF. The CDR3 DNA reads TGTGCCAGCAGCCGGAGGGCCCTTAACAATGAGCAGTTCTTC.

This clone was seen once. This chain links TRBV6-5 with TRBJ2-7, with 12 bases lining up with TRBD2. V trimming: 4 bases; J trimming: 1 base; junction bases outside the gene matches: 5. CDR1 is MNHEY, CDR2 SVGAGI, per germline. The CDR3 runs 16 residues. The CDR3 DNA reads TGTGCCAGCAGTTCTCGGACTAGCGGGGCTTCCTACGAGCAGTACTTC. Translation gives CASSSRTSGASYEQYF.

The rearrangement links TRBV7-9 to TRBJ1-2; TRBD1 agrees at 11 bases. Unmatched junction bases numbered 2, after V lost 4 bases and J lost 4 bases. Germline CDR1 reads SEHNR; CDR2 reads FQNEAQ (reference sequence). The CDR3 is 14 residues long. CDR3 coding DNA: TGTGCCAGCAGCTCGGGACAGGGGGTCTATGGCTACACCTTC. Protein sequence: CASSSGQGVYGYTF.

This sequence joins TRBV29-1 and TRBJ1-1; perhaps TRBD1 as D (6 bases). The CDR3 is 13 residues long. The V end lost 5 bases, the J end lost 2 bases, and 12 bases lay between the germline ends. Germline V lookup: CDR1 SQVTM, CDR2 ANQGSEA. The DNA for the CDR3 is TGCAGCGTTAGGAGGACAGCCAACACTGAAGCTTTCTTT. It codes for CSVRRTANTEAFF.

This chain joins TRBV7-2 and TRBJ1-3, with 7 bases that match TRBD1. Germline values: CDR1 SGHTA, CDR2 FQGNSA. The CDR3 totals 15 residues. V lost 4 bases to trimming and J lost 2 bases; unmatched junction nucleotides: 5. DNA for the CDR3: TGTGCCAGCAGCTCACAACAGGGGCCTGGAAACACCATATATTTT. It codes for CASSSQQGPGNTIYF.